The rows below give T cell receptor beta chains drawn from one sample of a study of cytomegalovirus exposure and HLA in healthy donors. The method was immunoSEQ multiplex PCR; TCRdb's version includes in-frame clones alone and lacks a portion of them. The data show 150,000 to 200,000 clones, more than 60% seen once. Sequenced sample: PBMCs. The receptors originated from a man aged 25-45 years in good health and CMV-seropositive. CDR3s include the opening cysteine and the closing phenylalanine or tryptophan. Fields, in order: D gene, V gene, J gene, clone size, CDR3 DNA, CDR3 protein. D genes are given only for firm matches. Size is omitted from some rows. Given values are once, few, many or a class for expanded clones.

D gene: TRBD1
V gene: TRBV10-3
J gene: TRBJ2-7
clone size: .
CDR3 DNA: TGTGCCACCCGGACCGACAGGGACGAGCAGTACTTC
CDR3 protein: CATRTDRDEQYF

D gene: .
V gene: TRBV11-3
J gene: TRBJ2-7
clone size: .
CDR3 DNA: TGTGCCAGCAGCTTAAGGAGAAGCTCCTACGAGCAGTACTTC
CDR3 protein: CASSLRRSSYEQYF

D gene: TRBD1
V gene: TRBV2
J gene: TRBJ2-7
clone size: once
CDR3 DNA: TGTGCCAGCAGGGATCCGACAGGGACCTCCTACGAGCAGTACTTC
CDR3 protein: CASRDPTGTSYEQYF

D gene: .
V gene: TRBV5-1
J gene: TRBJ2-3
clone size: .
CDR3 DNA: TGCGCCAGCAGCTTGAACCCACTAAATACGCAGTATTTT
CDR3 protein: CASSLNPLNTQYF

D gene: .
V gene: TRBV6-5
J gene: TRBJ1-6
clone size: .
CDR3 DNA: TGTGCCAGCAGTTACTCACACCGTTATGACCTCCACTTT
CDR3 protein: CASSYSHRYDLHF

D gene: .
V gene: TRBV11-2
J gene: TRBJ2-7
clone size: .
CDR3 DNA: TGTGCCAGCAGCTTAGATCAGGGGAACTACGAGCAGTACTTC
CDR3 protein: CASSLDQGNYEQYF

D gene: .
V gene: TRBV5-8
J gene: TRBJ1-6
clone size: .
CDR3 DNA: TGTGCCAGCAGCTCTAGGGGGGGACCAAATTCACCCCTCCACTTT
CDR3 protein: CASSSRGGPNSPLHF

D gene: TRBD1
V gene: TRBV11-2
J gene: TRBJ1-2
clone size: once
CDR3 DNA: TGTGCCAGCAGTTTACCGGGACAGAACTATGGCTACGCCTTC
CDR3 protein: CASSLPGQNYGYAF

D gene: .
V gene: TRBV6-5
J gene: TRBJ1-2
clone size: .
CDR3 DNA: TGTGCCAGCAGTTTCGGGTCCGGCTACACCTTC
CDR3 protein: CASSFGSGYTF

D gene: .
V gene: TRBV30
J gene: TRBJ2-3
clone size: .
CDR3 DNA: TGTGCCTGGAGTGTTGGACATGCTAGCACAGATACGCAGTATTTT
CDR3 protein: CAWSVGHASTDTQYF

D gene: .
V gene: TRBV5-1
J gene: TRBJ2-3
clone size: few
CDR3 DNA: TGCGCCAGCAGCTTGGGAGCGGGTAGCACAGATACGCAGTATTTT
CDR3 protein: CASSLGAGSTDTQYF

D gene: .
V gene: TRBV18
J gene: TRBJ1-2
clone size: .
CDR3 DNA: TGTGCCAGCTCCCGGTCGAGGGTCGAGAACTATGGCTACACCTTC
CDR3 protein: CASSRSRVENYGYTF

D gene: .
V gene: TRBV28
J gene: TRBJ1-5
clone size: .
CDR3 DNA: TGTGCCAGCAATGAGGGGAGGCACCAGCCCCAGCATTTT
CDR3 protein: CASNEGRHQPQHF

D gene: TRBD2
V gene: TRBV19
J gene: TRBJ2-2
clone size: .
CDR3 DNA: TGTGCCAGTAGTATTTTAGCGGGAGGGCACACCGGGGAGCTGTTTTTT
CDR3 protein: CASSILAGGHTGELFF

D gene: .
V gene: TRBV11-3
J gene: TRBJ2-3
clone size: .
CDR3 DNA: TGTGCCAGCAGCTTAGGGGGATCGGGGAGCACAGATACGCAGTATTTT
CDR3 protein: CASSLGGSGSTDTQYF

D gene: .
V gene: TRBV27
J gene: TRBJ2-6
clone size: .
CDR3 DNA: TGTGCCAGCAGTGCCCGAGACGACAGGCTCTTCTCTGGGGCCAACGTCCTGACTTTC
CDR3 protein: CASSARDDRLFSGANVLTF

D gene: TRBD1
V gene: TRBV13
J gene: TRBJ2-7
clone size: .
CDR3 DNA: TGTGCCAGCGGTCGGGACAGGGGAACTTACGAGCAGTACTTC
CDR3 protein: CASGRDRGTYEQYF

D gene: .
V gene: TRBV5-1
J gene: TRBJ2-7
clone size: .
CDR3 DNA: TGCGCCAGCAGCTTGGATGGGCTAGCGCCTGCCTACGAGCAGTACTTC
CDR3 protein: CASSLDGLAPAYEQYF

D gene: TRBD1
V gene: TRBV6-1
J gene: TRBJ1-1
clone size: .
CDR3 DNA: TGTGCCAGCAGCCCCCGGACAGGGGGCTCTGAAGCTTTCTTT
CDR3 protein: CASSPRTGGSEAFF

D gene: .
V gene: TRBV15
J gene: TRBJ2-7
clone size: .
CDR3 DNA: TGTGCCACCAGCCAGGACACCGCTCGGCAGTACTTC
CDR3 protein: CATSQDTARQYF

D gene: .
V gene: TRBV5-1
J gene: TRBJ2-7
clone size: .
CDR3 DNA: TGCGCCAGCAGCCGATTACGTCAGGGGAATTCCTACGAGCAGTACTTC
CDR3 protein: CASSRLRQGNSYEQYF

D gene: .
V gene: TRBV6-1
J gene: TRBJ2-5
clone size: .
CDR3 DNA: TGTGCCAGCAGAGAAGGGGCGCTTCTAGAGACCCAGTACTTC
CDR3 protein: CASREGALLETQYF

D gene: TRBD2
V gene: TRBV14
J gene: TRBJ2-1
clone size: .
CDR3 DNA: TGTGCCAGCAGCACCCGACTAGCGGAAGTCTACAATGAGCAGTTCTTC
CDR3 protein: CASSTRLAEVYNEQFF